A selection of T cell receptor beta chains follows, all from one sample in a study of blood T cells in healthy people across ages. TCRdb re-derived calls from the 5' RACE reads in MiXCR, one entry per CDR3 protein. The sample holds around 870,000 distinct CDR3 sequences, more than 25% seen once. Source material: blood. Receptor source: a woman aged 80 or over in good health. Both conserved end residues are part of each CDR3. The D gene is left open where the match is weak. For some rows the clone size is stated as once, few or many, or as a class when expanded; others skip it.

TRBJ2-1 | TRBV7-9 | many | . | TGTGCCAGCAGCTTAGACTCGGATGAGCAGTTCTTC | CASSLDSDEQFF
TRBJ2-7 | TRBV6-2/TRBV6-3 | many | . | TGTGCCAGCAGACAGGGTTTGGAGCAGTACTTC | CASRQGLEQYF
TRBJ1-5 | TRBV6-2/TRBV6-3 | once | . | TGTGCCAGCAACAAGAATTCCGCAGGGAGGAACAATCAGCCCCAGCATTTT | CASNKNSAGRNNQPQHF
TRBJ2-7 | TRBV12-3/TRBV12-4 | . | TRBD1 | TGTGCCAGCAGTCTAGTGGGACAGGGGTTATACGAGCAGTACTTC | CASSLVGQGLYEQYF
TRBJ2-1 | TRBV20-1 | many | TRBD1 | TGCAGTGCTCCCTCAGGGACAGGGAACTCCCGGGGCTCCTACAATGAGCAGTTCTTC | CSAPSGTGNSRGSYNEQFF
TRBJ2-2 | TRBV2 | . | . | TGTGCCAGTGGGACGGAGAACACCAGGGAGCTGTTTTTT | CASGTENTRELFF
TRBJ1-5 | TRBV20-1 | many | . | TGCAGCGCTTACACGAACAGCAATCAGCCCCAGCATTTT | CSAYTNSNQPQHF
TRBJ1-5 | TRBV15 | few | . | TGTGCCACCAGCCTTAGATGGTCGCCCAATCAGCCCCAGCATTTT | CATSLRWSPNQPQHF
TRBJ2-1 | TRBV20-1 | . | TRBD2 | TGCAGTGCCTTCCTCCACTCGGGACTACACAATGAGCAGTTCTTC | CSAFLHSGLHNEQFF
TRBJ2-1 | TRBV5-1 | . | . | TGCGCCAGCAGCTTGGAATTCAATGAGCAGTTCTTC | CASSLEFNEQFF
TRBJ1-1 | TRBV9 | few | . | TGTGCCAGCAGCCATGACGGATTTGGGGGTACTGAAGCTTTCTTT | CASSHDGFGGTEAFF
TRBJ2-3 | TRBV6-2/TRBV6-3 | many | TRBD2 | TGTGCCAGCAGTTCTGGGACTAGCGGGGGCTCGCAGTATTTT | CASSSGTSGGSQYF
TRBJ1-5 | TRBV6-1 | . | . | TGTGCCAGCACCCTGACAGCTAATCAGCCCCAGCATTTT | CASTLTANQPQHF
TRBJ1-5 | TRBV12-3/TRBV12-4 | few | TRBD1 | TGTGCCAGCAGTTTCCCGGGACAGGGGAGGTCGGGCAGTCAGCCCCAGCATTTT | CASSFPGQGRSGSQPQHF
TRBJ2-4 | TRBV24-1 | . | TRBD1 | TGTGCCGCTTCGGGAAGGGGGCAAAACATTCAGTACTTC | CAASGRGQNIQYF
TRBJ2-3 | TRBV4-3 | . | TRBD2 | TGCGCCAGCAGCCAAGCGGCTAGCGGAGTGGGAGATACGCAGTATTTT | CASSQAASGVGDTQYF
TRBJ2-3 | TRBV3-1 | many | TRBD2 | TGTGCCAGCAGCTTCCGGCTAGCGGGCAGGTCCTTGGGAGGAACGCAGTATTTT | CASSFRLAGRSLGGTQYF
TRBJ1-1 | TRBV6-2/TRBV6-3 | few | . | TGTGCCAGCAGTTACGGCGGGGGTGGAGGAGCTGAAGCTTTCTTT | CASSYGGGGGAEAFF
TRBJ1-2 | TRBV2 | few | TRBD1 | TGTGCCAGCAGCGTTTCCCAGGGGGCTGGTGGCTACACCTTC | CASSVSQGAGGYTF
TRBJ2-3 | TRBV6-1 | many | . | TGTGCCAGCAGTGAAAGGGTAATCGTGGCAGATACGCAGTATTTT | CASSERVIVADTQYF
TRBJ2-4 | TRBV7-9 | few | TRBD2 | TGTGCCAGCAGCTCACGGACTAGCGGTTCTCGGGTACGGCAGTACTTC | CASSSRTSGSRVRQYF
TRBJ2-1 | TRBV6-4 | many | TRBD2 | TGTGCCAGCAGTCGCGCGGGGGGCCAGTACAATGAGCAGTTCTTC | CASSRAGGQYNEQFF
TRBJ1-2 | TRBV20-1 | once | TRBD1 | TGCAGTGCTAGAGACACACAGGGGGGATATGGCTACACCTTC | CSARDTQGGYGYTF
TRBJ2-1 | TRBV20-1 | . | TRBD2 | TGCAGTGCTAGAGACGGGACTAGCGGGGGGAAATTCTCCTACAATGAGCAGTTCTTC | CSARDGTSGGKFSYNEQFF
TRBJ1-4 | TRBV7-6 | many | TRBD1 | TGTGCCAGCAGCGCCGGGACAGGGGTGAGGGAAAAACTGTTTTTT | CASSAGTGVREKLFF
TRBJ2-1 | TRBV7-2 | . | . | TGTGCCAGCAGCTTAGCGCTGCCTCCGAAGGGCAATGAGCAGTTCTTC | CASSLALPPKGNEQFF
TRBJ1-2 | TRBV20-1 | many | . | TGCAGTGCTCCCTCGGGGGGGGATTATGGCTACACCTTC | CSAPSGGDYGYTF
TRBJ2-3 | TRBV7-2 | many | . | TGTGCCAGCAGCTTAGCGGGGGGGCGGGGAGATACGCAGTATTTT | CASSLAGGRGDTQYF
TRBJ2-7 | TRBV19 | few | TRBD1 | TGTGCCAGTGGACAGGGGATTTTGTACGAGCAGTACTTC | CASGQGILYEQYF
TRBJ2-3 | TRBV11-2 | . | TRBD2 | TGTGCCAGCAGCACATGGACTAGCGGGGCTAGCACAGATACGCAGTATTTT | CASSTWTSGASTDTQYF